This TCR beta chain came from a study of regulatory T cells in long-lasting Graves disease. V lost 4 bases and J 5 bases, leaving 9 bases between the germline ends. In germline, CDR1 is PRHDT, CDR2 FYEKMQ (reference sequence). The CDR3 loop spans 13 amino acids. With iRepertoire HTBI primers and Arm-PCR of CDR3 regions, TCR beta libraries were built. Per the original data handling: Sequenced samples collectively carried roughly 60 TRBV and around 15 TRBJ segments. TCRdb redid the calling of the multiplex PCR reads with MiXCR, one entry per CDR3 protein. TCRdb, not the original authors, processed these V and J calls. The table shows a few hundred thousand distinct CDR3 sequences, with roughly 22% occurring only once. Time point defined: persistent/refractory GD, antithyroid drugs over 5 years with positive TRAb. RNA extracted from PBMCs served as the sequencing template.

The genes are TRBV13 and TRBJ2-1, with D uncertain. The sequence came from a female donor with Graves disease. Here the sequenced sample was peripheral blood mononuclear cells (PBMCs), taken when the disease was refractory, from a patient treated with antithyroid drugs. This chain's CDR3 is CASSYRAHNEQFF. The CDR3 DNA reads TGTGCCAGCAGCTACCGGGCCCACAATGAGCAGTTCTTC.